The T cell receptor beta chain under discussion was sequenced for a study of blood T cell repertoires in COVID-19. The CDR3 is 15 residues long. V lost 6 bases to trimming and J lost 4 bases, with 17 bases between them. Germline V gene data show CDR1 as PRHDT and CDR2 as FYEKMQ (reference sequence). Exposed volunteers were people who met a COVID-19 case within 2 weeks before study entry. Data came from immunoSEQ multiplex PCR; TCRdb stores just in-frame clones and leaves some out. The table lists roughly 200,000 clones, 86% of them singletons, with more than 4% in the top ten. Sequenced input: PBMCs or T cells enriched from blood (not recorded which). The chain couples TRBV13 to TRBJ2-3; D is perhaps TRBD2 (6 bases). This clonotype originated in a woman aged 30 to 39 who had been exposed to COVID-19. The CDR3 is CASRTSEGFADTQYF. The CDR3 coding sequence is TGTGCCAGCAGAACCTCGGAGGGGTTTGCAGATACGCAGTATTTT.